This T cell receptor beta chain was sequenced for a study of tumor-infiltrating lymphocytes in primary liver carcinoma. Study-wide context: Tumors were stage T1-T3 N0M0, roughly 4 to 10 cm across. Samples produced roughly 3.5 to 7.13 million productive TCRbeta reads, comparable across tissue types. General study results and limits: Pairs comparing tumor with adjacent tissue or blood overlapped less than pairs drawn from tumor regions.

Using a constant-region primer together with ProtoScript II reverse transcriptase, TCR beta cDNA was made from 450 to 600 ng of total RNA. Employing slightly modified ARM-PCR, three nested multiplex PCR rounds were run, and these gave rise to the TCR beta libraries. TRBV1-TRBV30 forward and Cbeta reverse primers drove the first two approximately 10-cycle rounds. MiXCR was run by TCRdb on the multiplex PCR reads, yielding one entry per CDR3 protein. Among roughly 25,000 distinct CDR3 sequences listed, around 84% were seen once. On this clonotype itself: Its antigen is unidentified. The conserved phenylalanine or tryptophan is not found at the CDR3 terminus, so this likely reflects a read error. No DNA is shown, since the ends of the CDR3 on it are uncertain; the CDR3 is the one TCRdb lists.

Germline CDR1 SGHAT, CDR2 FQDESV (reference sequence). The CDR3 contains 15 residues when both ends are counted. Unsorted bulk tissue, roughly 20-33 mg of it, served as the source for co-extraction of RNA and DNA. Patients in the cohort were treatment-naive and living with chronic HBV infection. This rearrangement joins TRBV11-1 to TRBJ2-2; the table's D call of TRBD2 was not tested on the DNA. The receptor was derived from a man in his forties with primary liver carcinoma and hepatitis B virus infection. Material for sequencing was liver tumor tissue from sampling region 3. As for subset: tumor region T3, left-lateral pole. The CDR3 sequence is CASSILAGGSPELFY.